The 23 T cell receptor beta chains in this list originate from one sample, sequenced in a study of blood T cells in healthy people across ages. With a J-beta primer mix and a sample-barcoded 5' primer, a second PCR ran about 7 to 11 cycles. MiXCR, applied by TCRdb to the 5' RACE reads, yields one record per CDR3 protein. The sample consists of about 800,000 distinct CDR3 sequences, roughly 25% of them appearing once. These data are also associated with another study on T cells of mothers and their children.

Sequenced input: blood. These receptors were obtained from a boy aged 10-17 years in good health.

The J gene is TRBJ2-1, the V gene TRBV5-8, with D possibly TRBD2 on 5 matching bases. Deletions cut 2 bases from V and 10 bases from J, with 10 bases between. The CDR3 consists of 12 residues. From germline, CDR1 is SGHTS and CDR2 YDEGEE. CDR3 bases: TGTGCCAGCAGCTTAGGACTTATGGAGCAGTTCTTC. Protein: CASSLGLMEQFF.

In its sample, this clonotype was seen a few times. V and J are TRBV3-1 and TRBJ2-5; TRBD2 agrees at 11 bases. The DNA end lines up better with TRBJ2-7; the J call may be wrong. From germline, CDR1 is LGHDT and CDR2 YNNKEL (reference sequence). The CDR3 runs 14 residues. CDR3 in DNA: TGTGCCAGCAAACTAGCGGGGGAAACGGGCGAGCAGTACTTC. The encoded protein is CASKLAGETGEQYF.

Comment on this clonotype: Mismatch with germline at one junction end may stem from a read error. The chain is built from TRBV12-3 or TRBV12-4 and TRBJ2-3; no definite D call. The CDR3 is 15 residues long. The CDR3 loop reads CASSRTKPNTDAQYF. The CDR3 DNA reads as TGTGCCAGCAGTCGGACCAAACCCAACACAGATGCGCAGTATTTT.

The V and J genes are TRBV7-3 and TRBJ2-5; 8 bases line up with TRBD2. The CDR3 is 15 amino acids. Germline CDR1 reads SGHTA; CDR2 reads FQGTGA. V dropped 5 bases and J dropped 2; count of bases not matched to a gene: 7. CDR3 loop: CASSPPAGAQETQYF. For the CDR3, the DNA is TGTGCCAGCAGCCCCCCAGCGGGGGCTCAAGAGACCCAGTACTTC.

The chain is built from TRBV28 and TRBJ2-1; possible D gene TRBD2, 6 bases. Trimming removed 6 bases at V and 2 bases at J, with 20 bases between. Germline CDR1 and CDR2: MDHEN and SYDVKM. CDR3 length: 17 residues. The CDR3 loop is CASSTQKSRRAYNEQFF. The DNA of the CDR3 is TGTGCCAGCAGCACCCAGAAAAGCAGGAGGGCCTACAATGAGCAGTTCTTC.

The J gene is TRBJ2-5, the V gene TRBV20-1; 8 bases map to TRBD2. Per the germline V gene, CDR1 is DFQATT and CDR2 is SNEGSKA (reference sequence). Germline trimming cut 4 bases from V and 4 bases from J; bases unmatched to any gene: 11. CDR3 length: 15 amino acids. DNA for the CDR3: TGCAGTGCTATCTCCCGGGGGGGAGGGCCAGAGACCCAGTACTTC. Translated: CSAISRGGGPETQYF.

V is TRBV29-1 and J is TRBJ1-4; 7 nucleotides align to TRBD1. J gave up 8 bases and V 3 bases, and 9 bases lay outside the gene matches. The length of the CDR3 is 14 residues. Germline lookup yields CDR1 SQVTM and CDR2 ANQGSEA. DNA of the CDR3: TGCAGCGTTGACTCTGAGACAGGGACCGAAAAACTGTTTTTT. Protein sequence: CSVDSETGTEKLFF.

This chain uses TRBV10-3 with TRBJ2-7; 10 nucleotides match TRBD1. The CDR3 is 15 residues long. The germline V gene encodes CDR1 ENHRY and CDR2 SYGVKD. The ends lost 6 bases at V and 4 bases at J; junction bases unmatched: 9. The CDR3 loop is CAIRAGQGRGYEQYF. The CDR3 bases are TGTGCCATCAGGGCGGGACAGGGGCGAGGGTACGAGCAGTACTTC.

This clonotype occurred a few times. This chain links TRBV5-1 with TRBJ2-2, with D possibly being TRBD1 (5 bases). This CDR3 is 15 amino acids long. Germline assignment: CDR1 SGHRS and CDR2 YFSETQ. Between the trimmed V and J ends, which lost 1 base and 1 base, there was a span of 8 bases. The CDR3 loop is CASSLKGENTGELFF. The CDR3 coding sequence is TGCGCCAGCAGCTTGAAAGGGGAGAACACCGGGGAGCTGTTTTTT.

The chain employs TRBV5-1 and TRBJ2-3; 7 nucleotides match TRBD1. Unmatched junction bases numbered 9, after V lost 6 bases and J lost 2 bases. CDR3 length equals 15 residues. Per germline, CDR1 SGHRS and CDR2 YFSETQ. The CDR3: CASTPSGGYTDTQYF. The CDR3 DNA reads as TGCGCCAGCACTCCCTCAGGGGGTTACACAGATACGCAGTATTTT.

This clonotype was seen just once. This rearrangement joins TRBV10-3 to TRBJ1-2; 12 bases fit TRBD1. This CDR3 comprises 14 residues. With V trimmed by 5 bases and J by 6 bases, 4 bases remained unmatched. Looked up from germline, CDR1 is ENHRY and CDR2 is SYGVKD. For the CDR3, the DNA is TGTGCCATCAGTCCGGGACAGGGGGCGGATGGCTACACCTTC. Amino acid sequence: CAISPGQGADGYTF.

J is TRBJ1-6 and V is TRBV6-4; D not certain. The CDR3 contains 13 residues. CDR1 and CDR2 from the germline V gene are MRHNA and SNTAGT. V was clipped by 0 bases and J by 7 bases, with 4 bases between them. Written as DNA, the CDR3 is TGTGCCAGCAGTGACTCGCAGAATTCACCCCTCCACTTT. Amino acids: CASSDSQNSPLHF.

CDR3 in amino acids: CSVTPGQGEEKLFF. The CDR3 nucleotides are TGCAGCGTTACTCCGGGACAGGGAGAAGAAAAACTGTTTTTT. The chain uses TRBV29-1 and TRBJ1-4; TRBD1 aligns across 9 bases. In germline, CDR1 is SQVTM, CDR2 ANQGSEA. Trimming removed 5 bases from V and 8 bases from J; junction bases left unmatched: 9. CDR3 length: 14 amino acids.

The CDR3 loop is CASSYTGPTEAFF. CDR3 nucleotides: TGTGCCAGCAGTTACACAGGCCCCACTGAAGCTTTCTTT. The V call is TRBV6-2 or TRBV6-3, the J call TRBJ1-1; a weak D match, TRBD1 (5 bases). The CDR3 sequence is 13 residues long. V gave up 2 bases and J gave up 4 bases, with 8 bases separating them. From germline, CDR1 is MNHEY and CDR2 SVGEGT.

CDR3 sequence reads: CASRVTGTLYEQYF. The DNA of the CDR3 is TGTGCCAGCAGAGTTACCGGGACACTCTACGAGCAGTACTTC. The chain has TRBV6-1 and TRBJ2-7, with D perhaps matching TRBD1 (6 bases). The germline gives CDR1 MNHNS, CDR2 SASEGT. V was cut by 6 bases and J by 3 bases, with 15 bases left in between. The length of the CDR3 is 14 residues.

This chain links TRBV20-1 with TRBJ2-5; TRBD2 is a possible D gene (6 bases). Germline CDR1 is DFQATT and CDR2 is SNEGSKA (reference sequence). Trimming removed 7 bases from V and 5 bases from J, with 17 bases in between. CDR3 length: 13 amino acids. CDR3 sequence (DNA): TGCAGTGGGCGGGGAGCAGGTTTTGAGACCCAGTACTTC. It specifies CSGRGAGFETQYF.

V and J are TRBV29-1 and TRBJ2-1, with 11 bases matching TRBD2. This CDR3 comprises 13 residues. Trimming cost V 8 bases and J 5 bases; bases outside gene matches: 5. Germline V gene data show CDR1 as SQVTM and CDR2 as ANQGSEA. The CDR3 loop is CSTGTSGNNEQFF. CDR3 nucleotide sequence: TGCAGCACCGGGACTAGCGGTAACAATGAGCAGTTCTTC.

The chain couples TRBV12-3 or TRBV12-4 to TRBJ2-5; no definite D call. The CDR3 runs 14 residues. The V and J ends lost 2 bases and 0 bases respectively, with 7 bases between them. CDR3 protein: CASSLTSYQETQYF. The CDR3 DNA follows: TGTGCCAGCAGTTTAACTTCGTACCAAGAGACCCAGTACTTC.

This clonotype was counted once. The chain combines TRBV7-2 with TRBJ1-2, with 10 bases aligning to TRBD1. The trim removed 3 bases at V and 0 bases at J, leaving 4 bases unmatched. The germline V gene has CDR1 SGHTA and CDR2 FQGNSA. This CDR3 has 16 amino acids. The CDR3 DNA sequence: TGTGCCAGCAGCTTTACCGGGACAGGGGCTAACTATGGCTACACCTTC. Protein product: CASSFTGTGANYGYTF.

In this sample, this clonotype turned up a few times. The genes are TRBV28 and TRBJ2-7; maybe TRBD1 (6 bases). Germline values: CDR1 MDHEN, CDR2 SYDVKM. Trimming removed 2 bases at V and 0 bases at J, with 14 bases between. This CDR3 comprises 16 residues. CDR3 DNA sequence: TGTGCCAGCAGTTTAAGGGGACACACGGGCTCCTACGAGCAGTACTTC. Its protein product is CASSLRGHTGSYEQYF. The variable domain in full, completed from reference TRBV28 and TRBJ2-7, reads DVKVTQSSRYLVKRTGEKVFLECVQDMDHENMFWYRQDPGLGLRLIYFSYDVKMKEKGDIPEGYSVSREKKERFSLILESASTNQTSMYLCASSLRGHTGSYEQYFGPGTRLTVT.

The chain has TRBV6-2 or TRBV6-3 and TRBJ2-5; maybe TRBD2 (6 bases). Looked up from germline, CDR1 is MNHEY and CDR2 is SVGEGT. The V gene lost 6 bases and the J gene lost 7 bases, with 15 bases spanning the gap. The CDR3 loop spans 13 amino acids. The chain's CDR3 is CASSRDWRGTQYF. The CDR3 nucleotides read TGTGCCAGCAGCCGGGACTGGCGCGGGACCCAGTACTTC.

This clonotype turned up a few times. This sequence joins TRBV28 and TRBJ1-2; D may be TRBD1 (6 bases). From germline, CDR1 is MDHEN and CDR2 SYDVKM. This CDR3 has 15 residues. V was trimmed by 7 bases and J by 5 bases, leaving 20 bases between them. The DNA for the CDR3 is TGTGCCAGCAACTCCGGGGGCGTTCTAAGTTATGGCTACACCTTC. The encoded protein is CASNSGGVLSYGYTF.

The chain carries TRBV7-3 and TRBJ2-5; D may be TRBD1 (5 bases). The CDR3 sequence is 16 residues long. V was clipped by 0 bases and J by 4 bases, with 15 bases between them. Germline CDR1 and CDR2: SGHTA and FQGTGA. The CDR3 is CASSLTGASGRETQYF. CDR3 nucleotides: TGTGCCAGCAGCTTAACTGGGGCCTCAGGGCGAGAGACCCAGTACTTC.